The source of this TCR beta chain is a study of early T cells in non-severe SARS-CoV-2 infection. About the research overall: Chains were not paired, and sequencing was done on bulk RNA from unsorted whole blood. Study-wide points: Anti-spike CD8 responses were favored in VDJdb matching, and private and CD4 specificities were missed.

V trimming: 8 bases; J trimming: 8 bases; junction bases outside the gene matches: 9. CDR3 length: 14 residues. Germline CDR1 reads SGHRS; CDR2 reads YFSETQ. As part of library construction, unique molecular identifiers were attached to individual cDNA molecules. TCRdb reanalysed the 5' RACE reads using MiXCR and keeps one entry per CDR3 protein. The table has approximately 66,000 distinct CDR3 sequences, over 10% seen once. In the case of this clonotype: Its cognate antigen is unknown.

The genes are TRBV5-1 and TRBJ1-6, with 8 positions matching TRBD1. The receptor's source is an adult who was a healthcare worker with PCR-confirmed SARS-CoV-2 infection or an uninfected control (not recorded which). Specimen: whole blood. The CDR3 bases are TGCGCCAGTAGACAGGGGCTTCAAGATTCACCCCTCCACTTT. This gives the protein CASRQGLQDSPLHF.